This T cell receptor beta chain appears in the sequencing data of a study of blood T cell repertoires in COVID-19. The overall study: Researchers got acute and convalescent COVID-19 samples from the United States, Italy and Spain.

Unmatched junction bases numbered 7, after V lost 0 bases and J lost 11 bases. In germline, CDR1 is ENHRY, CDR2 SYGVKD. The CDR3 consists of 14 residues. The data were produced by immunoSEQ multiplex PCR, yet TCRdb's version contains in-frame clones alone and is incomplete. The table records about 60,000 clones, about four fifths of them present only once. The chain recombines TRBV10-3 with TRBJ1-5; 7 positions agree with TRBD1. Input material: peripheral blood. The TCR was taken from a woman at least 80 years old with acute or convalescent COVID-19. CDR3 residues: CAISESQGSPAQHF. For the CDR3, the DNA is TGTGCCATCAGTGAGTCACAGGGGTCACCAGCCCAGCATTTT.